This TCR beta chain was identified during a study of CD8 T cells in Susac syndrome. Study-wide findings and caveats: Only a relatively small number of individuals were included in the TCR sequencing and HLA analysis.

RNA in amounts of roughly 0.5 to 1 ug was reverse transcribed with random hexamers. The amplification used immunoSEQ multiplex PCR on TCR beta CDR3; it spanned 54 Vbeta and 13 Jbeta. From the immunoSEQ multiplex PCR reads, TCRdb called clonotypes with MiXCR, one entry per CDR3 protein. The sample has approximately 100,000 distinct CDR3 sequences, about 96% seen once. Looked up from germline, CDR1 is SNHLY and CDR2 is FYNNEI. V shed 2 bases and J shed 5 bases, with 9 bases lying between them. The CDR3 is 13 residues long. Note on this clonotype: Its target is not known.

This TCR was recovered from a human donor in good health. Input material: CD4+ T cells from PBMCs. The chain is built from TRBV2 and TRBJ1-1; D not certain. CDR3 nucleotides: TGTGCCAGCAGTGAAAACTGGGGAACTGAAGCTTTCTTT. Its protein product is CASSENWGTEAFF. The variable domain in full, with the rest retrieved from reference TRBV2 and TRBJ1-1, is EPEVTQTPSHQVTQMGQEVILRCVPISNHLYFYWYRQILGQKVEFLVSFYNNEISEKSEIFDDQFSVERPDGSNFTLKIRSTKLEDSAMYFCASSENWGTEAFFGQGTRLTVV.